This TCR beta chain was recovered during a study of metastatic and nonmetastatic thyroid tumors. Germline loops: CDR1 DFQATT, CDR2 SNEGSKA (reference sequence). Trimming removed 2 bases at V and 4 bases at J, with 5 bases between. The CDR3 sequence is 11 residues long. As processed by the authors: A classifier for distant metastasis in papillary thyroid cancer was constructed using CDR3 differences observed across clinicopathological groups. With MiXCR, TCRdb called clones anew from the PCR reads. The V and J calls reflect TCRdb's pipeline rather than the authors' work. The repertoire consists of some 64,000 clones, with under 5% occurring once and the leading ten covering 20% to 25%. Every patient underwent thyroid surgery untreated.

This sequence originates from a female donor with papillary thyroid cancer or a benign thyroid nodule (not recorded which). Some clones in this sample may be carry-over from other donors' samples. V gene TRBV20-1 combines with J gene TRBJ2-5; no firm D call. Sequenced input: blood. The DNA of the CDR3 is TGCAGTGCTAGACTCGGAGAGACCCAGTACTTC. Amino acid sequence: CSARLGETQYF.